This T cell receptor (beta chain) was sequenced in a study of blood T cells in healthy people across ages (dated by TCRdb to the mid-2010s). With regard to the full study: In model experiments, template switching captured roughly one uniquely barcoded TCR beta cDNA molecule for every two T cells. Age-related changes in TCR beta repertoire diversity were measured in the study by deep sequencing normalized with unique cDNA molecular identifiers. The donors were split into four age groups: young (average 16 years), middle-aged (roughly 42), aged (over 55) and long-lived (over 75). Donors of different ages were randomly distributed across sequencing lanes to avoid experimental bias. Using the same blood draw, the study looked at two additional independent replicas of 1 million unique cDNA reads for two donors, one aged 18 to 30 and the other aged 80 or older.

Results and caveats for the whole study, not just this receptor: Conclusive comparison of naive and antigen-experienced compartments was prevented by the profiling of bulk unsorted PBMCs. Estimates of total diversity based on one million sequenced T cells were considered lower bounds and underestimates. As age increased, observed TCR beta diversity per million T cells dropped in a roughly linear way, and a significant reduction was already evident by age 40. Because the CMV infection status of the donors was unknown, age-related changes in expanded clonotypes may potentially have been confounded. A strong correlation was found between observed TCR beta diversity and the percentage of naive T cells measured by flow cytometry. Compared with the aged group, the long-lived group had more naive CD4+ T cells, fewer expanded clones and increased TCR diversity, suggesting age selection.

Of note for this clonotype: Which antigen it targets is not known. Per-nucleotide qualities are absent, and no much larger clonotype sits a single base away.

Measured from the cysteine to the phenylalanine, the CDR3 is 14 residues long. Of the read, only the CDR3 DNA is kept; its 42 bases are in frame from base 1. The germline V gene (reference sequence) gives CDR1 as LGHDT and CDR2 as YNNKEL. Here V drops 0 bases and J drops 6 bases, and the junction holds 1 base not matched to any gene. The library was built by means of 5' RACE. TCRdb records Illumina HiSeq 2500 as the sequencer. A second PCR of about 6 to 11 cycles was performed with a sample-barcoded 5' primer and a J-beta primer mix. A unique molecular identifier was introduced onto each TCR beta cDNA molecule by a template-switch 5' adaptor carrying 12 random nucleotides. Each sample yielded at least 2.5 million CDR3-containing paired-end reads. First-strand cDNA was synthesized from all RNA with the Mint cDNA synthesis kit, primed by a TRBC-specific oligonucleotide. Following uracil-DNA glycosylase treatment, all cDNA underwent a first 18-cycle PCR with the universal primers M1SS and BC2_uni_R. The published analysis was carried out like this. For normalization, 1 million high-quality reads, each with a distinct molecular identifier, were randomly selected from each sample. Reads with shared molecular identifiers were discarded instead of being binned into consensus sequences. MiTCR, set to a Q25 quality threshold and the strictest error-elimination algorithm, was used for CDR3 identification, clonotype clustering and error correction. A nonparametric unseen species model with Euler transformation was used to estimate a lower bound on total TCR beta diversity. The raw public data were reprocessed by TCRdb itself: fastp quality trimming at Q25, MiXCR clonotype calling, in-frame beta chains only. Every entry covers one CDR3 protein and lists the most common genes and DNA from its rows. The V and J calls here are based on TCRdb, not the publication. For this sample there are a few hundred thousand distinct CDR3 sequences; approximately 25% appear just once. The ten largest make up approximately 17% of the sample.

The approximately 41 donors, aged 6 to 90 years, were systemically healthy Caucasian individuals from Russia. Each donor gave ten milliliters of peripheral blood, drawn into EDTA-treated Vacutainer tubes. Ficoll-Paque density-gradient centrifugation was used to isolate PBMCs, with at least 7 million obtained per sample. Trizol reagent was used to extract total RNA from the PBMCs, yielding at least 6 micrograms per sample. Naive CD45RAhigh/CD27high T cell percentages were measured by flow cytometry on a PBMC aliquot from every donor. This receptor chain uses TRBV3-1 and TRBJ2-7, with TRBD2 matching 11 junction bases. The sequenced sample consisted of blood. The sequence came from a woman in her seventies in good health. The CDR3 region: CASSQEGLAAEQYF. The DNA sequence is given as TGTGCCAGCAGCCAAGAGGGACTAGCGGCCGAGCAGTACTTC.